Listed here is a single T cell receptor beta chain. These data are taken from a study of CD8 T cells in Susac syndrome. RNA amounts of about 0.5 to 1 ug underwent reverse transcription with random hexamers. TCRdb itself ran the immunoSEQ multiplex PCR reads through MiXCR, one entry per CDR3 protein. The table has about 300,000 distinct CDR3 sequences, 92% seen once. V lost 3 bases and J lost 6; bases outside the gene matches: 7. This CDR3 region has 15 residues. Germline CDR1 is KGHDR and CDR2 is SFDVKD. This sequence was found in a human donor with multiple sclerosis. Sequencing was done on a sample of CD4+ T cells from PBMCs. The chain couples TRBV24-1 to TRBJ1-5; 7 bases are a match to TRBD1. CDR3 nucleotides: TGTGCCACCAGTGATGGGTTGACAGGGATTCAGCCCCAGCATTTT. It is translated as CATSDGLTGIQPQHF.